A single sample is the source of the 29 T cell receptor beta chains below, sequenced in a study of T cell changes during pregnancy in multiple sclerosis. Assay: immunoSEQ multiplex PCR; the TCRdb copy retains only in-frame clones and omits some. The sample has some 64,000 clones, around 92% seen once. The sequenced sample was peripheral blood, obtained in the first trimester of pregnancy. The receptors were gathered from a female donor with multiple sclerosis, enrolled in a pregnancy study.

In DNA form, the CDR3 reads TGTGCCAGCTCACCACCCGGGCTAGCGGGAGCTAGCGGGGAGCTGTTTTTT. Translation gives CASSPPGLAGASGELFF. V and J are TRBV18 and TRBJ2-2; 10 nucleotides align to TRBD2. V shed 0 bases, J shed 7 bases, and the junction held 8 bases outside the gene matches. The CDR3 is made up of 17 amino acids. Germline CDR1 is KGHSH and CDR2 is LQKENI.

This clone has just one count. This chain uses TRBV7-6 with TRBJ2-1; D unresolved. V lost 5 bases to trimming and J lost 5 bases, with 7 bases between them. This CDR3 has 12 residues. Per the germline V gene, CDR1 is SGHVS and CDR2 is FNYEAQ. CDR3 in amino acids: CASSPTNNEQFF. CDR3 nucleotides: TGTGCCAGCAGCCCGACAAACAATGAGCAGTTCTTC.

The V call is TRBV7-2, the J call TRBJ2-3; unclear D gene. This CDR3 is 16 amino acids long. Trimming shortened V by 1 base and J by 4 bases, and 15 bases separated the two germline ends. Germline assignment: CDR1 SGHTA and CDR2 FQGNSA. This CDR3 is CASSLDGRILADTQYF. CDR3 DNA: TGTGCCAGCAGCTTAGATGGCAGAATCCTAGCAGATACGCAGTATTTT.

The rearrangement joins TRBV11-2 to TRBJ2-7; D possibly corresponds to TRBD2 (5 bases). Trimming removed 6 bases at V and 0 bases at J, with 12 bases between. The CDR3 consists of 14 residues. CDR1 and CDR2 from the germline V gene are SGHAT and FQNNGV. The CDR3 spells CASSQRSVSYEQYF. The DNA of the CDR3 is TGTGCCAGCAGTCAGCGGTCTGTCTCCTACGAGCAGTACTTC.

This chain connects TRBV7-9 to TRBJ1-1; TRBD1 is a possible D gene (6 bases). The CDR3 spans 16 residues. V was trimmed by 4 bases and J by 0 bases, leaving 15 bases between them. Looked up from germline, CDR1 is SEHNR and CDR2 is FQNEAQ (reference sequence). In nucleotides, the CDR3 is TGTGCCAGCAGCTCTGCCGACAGGCCCATGAACACTGAAGCTTTCTTT. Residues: CASSSADRPMNTEAFF.

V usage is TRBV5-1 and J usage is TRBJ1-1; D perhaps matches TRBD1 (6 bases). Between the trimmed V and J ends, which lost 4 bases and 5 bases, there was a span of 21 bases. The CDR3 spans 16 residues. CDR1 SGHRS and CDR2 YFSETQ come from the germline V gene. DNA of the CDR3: TGCGCCAGCAGCCGGATGGTGGGGGGGGCCAGGACTGAAGCTTTCTTT. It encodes CASSRMVGGARTEAFF.

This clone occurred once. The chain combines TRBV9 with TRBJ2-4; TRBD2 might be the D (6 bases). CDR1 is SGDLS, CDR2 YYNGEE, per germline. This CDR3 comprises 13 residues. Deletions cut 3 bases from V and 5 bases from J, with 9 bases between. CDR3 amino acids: CASSETSQNIQYF. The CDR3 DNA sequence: TGTGCCAGCAGCGAGACTAGTCAAAACATTCAGTACTTC.

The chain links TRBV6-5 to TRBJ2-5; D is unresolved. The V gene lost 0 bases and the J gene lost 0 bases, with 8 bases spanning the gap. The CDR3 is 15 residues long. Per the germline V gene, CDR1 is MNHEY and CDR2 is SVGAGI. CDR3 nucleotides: TGTGCCAGCAGTTACTCGAATGGCAACCAAGAGACCCAGTACTTC. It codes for CASSYSNGNQETQYF.

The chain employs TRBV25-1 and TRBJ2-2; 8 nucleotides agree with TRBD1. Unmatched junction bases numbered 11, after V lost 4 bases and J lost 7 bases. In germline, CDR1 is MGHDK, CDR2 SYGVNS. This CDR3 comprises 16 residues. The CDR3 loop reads CASSVRQGLYGGELFF. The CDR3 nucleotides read TGTGCCAGCAGTGTCAGACAGGGGTTATATGGCGGGGAGCTGTTTTTT.

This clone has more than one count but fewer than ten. CDR3 region: CAWSVGTYEQYF. DNA of the CDR3: TGTGCCTGGAGTGTGGGCACCTACGAGCAGTACTTC. The chain couples TRBV30 to TRBJ2-7; no clear D gene. Germline lookup yields CDR1 GTSNPN and CDR2 SVGIG (reference sequence). The V and J ends lost 0 bases and 2 bases respectively, with 5 bases between them. The CDR3 covers 12 residues.

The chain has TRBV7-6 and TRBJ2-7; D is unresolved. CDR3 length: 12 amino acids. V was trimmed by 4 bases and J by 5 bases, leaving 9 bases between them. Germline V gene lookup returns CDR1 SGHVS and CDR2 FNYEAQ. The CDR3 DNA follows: TGTGCCAGCAGCTCTAACCTAGACGAGCAGTACTTC. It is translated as CASSSNLDEQYF.

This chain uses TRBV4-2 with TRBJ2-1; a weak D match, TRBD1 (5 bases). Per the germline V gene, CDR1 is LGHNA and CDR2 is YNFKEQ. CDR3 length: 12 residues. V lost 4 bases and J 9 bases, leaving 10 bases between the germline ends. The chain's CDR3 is CASSLPQGEQFF. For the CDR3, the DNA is TGTGCCAGCAGCCTACCTCAGGGTGAGCAGTTCTTC.

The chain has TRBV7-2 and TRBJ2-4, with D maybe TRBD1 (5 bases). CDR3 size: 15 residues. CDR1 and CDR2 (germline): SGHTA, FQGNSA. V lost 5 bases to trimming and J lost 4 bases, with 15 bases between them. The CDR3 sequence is CASSIKSGPKNIQYF. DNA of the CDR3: TGTGCCAGCAGCATTAAGTCAGGGCCAAAAAACATTCAGTACTTC.

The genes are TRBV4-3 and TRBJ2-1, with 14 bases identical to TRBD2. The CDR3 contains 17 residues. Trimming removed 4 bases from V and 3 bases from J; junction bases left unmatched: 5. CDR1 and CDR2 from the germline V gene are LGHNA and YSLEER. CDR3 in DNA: TGCGCCAGCAGCCGAGGGACTAGCGGGAGAATCTACAATGAGCAGTTCTTC. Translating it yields CASSRGTSGRIYNEQFF.

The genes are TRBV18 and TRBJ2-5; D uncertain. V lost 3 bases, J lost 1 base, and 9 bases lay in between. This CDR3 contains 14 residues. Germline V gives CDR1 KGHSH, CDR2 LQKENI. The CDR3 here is CASSPTRGQETQYF. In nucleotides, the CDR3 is TGTGCCAGCTCACCTACCCGAGGCCAAGAGACCCAGTACTTC. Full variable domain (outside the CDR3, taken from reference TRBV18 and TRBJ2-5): NAGVMQNPRHLVRRRGQEARLRCSPMKGHSHVYWYRQLPEEGLKFMVYLQKENIIDESGMPKERFSAEFPKEGPSILRIQQVVRGDSAAYFCASSPTRGQETQYFGPGTRLLVL.

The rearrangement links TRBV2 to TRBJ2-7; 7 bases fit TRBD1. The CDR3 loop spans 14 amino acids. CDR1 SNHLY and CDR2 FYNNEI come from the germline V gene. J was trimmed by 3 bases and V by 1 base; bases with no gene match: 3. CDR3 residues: CASSEDRGYYEQYF. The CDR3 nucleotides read TGTGCCAGCAGTGAAGACAGGGGTTACTACGAGCAGTACTTC.

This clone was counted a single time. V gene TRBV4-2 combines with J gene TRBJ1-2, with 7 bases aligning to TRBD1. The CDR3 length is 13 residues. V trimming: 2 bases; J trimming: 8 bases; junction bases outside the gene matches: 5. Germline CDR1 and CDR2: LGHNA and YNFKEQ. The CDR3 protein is CASSQTGAGGYTF. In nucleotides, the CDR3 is TGTGCCAGCAGCCAAACAGGGGCGGGCGGCTACACCTTC.

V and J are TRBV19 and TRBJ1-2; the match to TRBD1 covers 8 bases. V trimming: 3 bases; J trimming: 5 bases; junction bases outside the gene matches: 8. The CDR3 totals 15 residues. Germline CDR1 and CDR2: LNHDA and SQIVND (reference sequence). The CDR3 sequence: CASSMRQGKGYGYTF. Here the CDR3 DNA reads TGTGCCAGTAGTATGCGACAGGGGAAGGGGTATGGCTACACCTTC.

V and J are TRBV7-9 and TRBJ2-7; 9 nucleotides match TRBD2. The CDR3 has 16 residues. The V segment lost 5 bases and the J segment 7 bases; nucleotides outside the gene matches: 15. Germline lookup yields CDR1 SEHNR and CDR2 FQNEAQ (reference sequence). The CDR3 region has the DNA TGTGCCAGCAGCAGGGGCGGGGGACAGACTAGCGGTGAGCAGTACTTC. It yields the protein CASSRGGGQTSGEQYF.

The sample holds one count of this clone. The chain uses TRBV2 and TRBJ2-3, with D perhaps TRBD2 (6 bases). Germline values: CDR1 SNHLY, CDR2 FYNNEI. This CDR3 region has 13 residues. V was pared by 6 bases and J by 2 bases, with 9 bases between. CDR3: CASSGTLTDTQYF. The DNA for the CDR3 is TGTGCCAGCAGCGGGACTCTCACAGATACGCAGTATTTT.

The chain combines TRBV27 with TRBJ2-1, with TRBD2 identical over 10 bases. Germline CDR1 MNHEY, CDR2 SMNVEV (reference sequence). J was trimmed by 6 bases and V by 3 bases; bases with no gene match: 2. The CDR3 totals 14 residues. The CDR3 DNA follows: TGTGCCAGCAGTTTTCTAGCGGGAGCCAATGAGCAGTTCTTC. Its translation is CASSFLAGANEQFF.

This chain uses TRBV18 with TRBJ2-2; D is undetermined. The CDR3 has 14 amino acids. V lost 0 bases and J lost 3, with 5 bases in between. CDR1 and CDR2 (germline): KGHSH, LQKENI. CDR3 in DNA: TGTGCCAGCTCACCACCCGCAGACACCGGGGAGCTGTTTTTT. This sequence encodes CASSPPADTGELFF. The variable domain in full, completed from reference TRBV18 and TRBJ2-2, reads NAGVMQNPRHLVRRRGQEARLRCSPMKGHSHVYWYRQLPEEGLKFMVYLQKENIIDESGMPKERFSAEFPKEGPSILRIQQVVRGDSAAYFCASSPPADTGELFFGEGSRLTVL.

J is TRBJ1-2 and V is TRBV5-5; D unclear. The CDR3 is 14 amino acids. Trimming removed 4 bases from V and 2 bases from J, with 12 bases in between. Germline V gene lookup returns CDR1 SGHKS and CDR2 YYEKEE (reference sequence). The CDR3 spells CASSTPGDNYGYTF. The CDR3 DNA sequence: TGTGCCAGCAGCACCCCGGGAGACAACTATGGCTACACCTTC.

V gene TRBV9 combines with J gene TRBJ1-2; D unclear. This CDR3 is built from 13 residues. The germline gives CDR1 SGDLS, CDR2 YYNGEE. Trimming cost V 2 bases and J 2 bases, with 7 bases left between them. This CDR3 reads CASSVLQNYGYTF. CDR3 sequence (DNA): TGTGCCAGCAGCGTTTTGCAGAACTATGGCTACACCTTC. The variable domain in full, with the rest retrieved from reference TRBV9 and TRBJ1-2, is DSGVTQTPKHLITATGQRVTLRCSPRSGDLSVYWYQQSLDQGLQFLIQYYNGEERAKGNILERFSAQQFPDLHSELNLSSLELGDSALYFCASSVLQNYGYTFGSGTRLTVV.

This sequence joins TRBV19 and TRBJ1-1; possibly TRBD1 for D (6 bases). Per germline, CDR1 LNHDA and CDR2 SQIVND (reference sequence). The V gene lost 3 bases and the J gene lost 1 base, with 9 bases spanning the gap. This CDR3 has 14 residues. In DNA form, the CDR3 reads TGTGCCAGTAGTATTACGACAGGGAACACTGAAGCTTTCTTT. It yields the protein CASSITTGNTEAFF.

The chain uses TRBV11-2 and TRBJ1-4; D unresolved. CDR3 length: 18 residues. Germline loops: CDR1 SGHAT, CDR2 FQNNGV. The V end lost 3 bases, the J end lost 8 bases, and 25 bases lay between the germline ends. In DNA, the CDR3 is TGTGCCAGCAGCTTTGCGCGGGGTCCACCCTCCATTGGAGAAAAACTGTTTTTT. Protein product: CASSFARGPPSIGEKLFF.

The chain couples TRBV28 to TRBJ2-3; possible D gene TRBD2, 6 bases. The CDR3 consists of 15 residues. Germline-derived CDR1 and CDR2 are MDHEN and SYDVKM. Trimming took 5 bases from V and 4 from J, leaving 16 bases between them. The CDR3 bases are TGTGCCAGCAGTCGGCGACTAGAAAGGGCAGATACGCAGTATTTT. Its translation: CASSRRLERADTQYF.

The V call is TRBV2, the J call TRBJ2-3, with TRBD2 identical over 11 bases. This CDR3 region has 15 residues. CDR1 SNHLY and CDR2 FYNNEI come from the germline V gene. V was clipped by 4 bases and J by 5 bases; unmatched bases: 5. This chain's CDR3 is CASSGDGLAGDTQYF. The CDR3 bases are TGTGCCAGCAGTGGGGACGGACTAGCGGGAGATACGCAGTATTTT.

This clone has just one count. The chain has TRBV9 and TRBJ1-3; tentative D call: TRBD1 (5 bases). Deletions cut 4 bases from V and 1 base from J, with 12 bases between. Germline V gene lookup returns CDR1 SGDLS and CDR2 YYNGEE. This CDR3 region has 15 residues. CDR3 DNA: TGTGCCAGCAGCCTCGGAGGGGTGTCTGGAAACACCATATATTTT. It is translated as CASSLGGVSGNTIYF.